This TCR beta chain came from a study of cytomegalovirus exposure and HLA in healthy donors. 60 Vbeta and 13 Jbeta primers were used in PCR. TCRdb's copy holds only in-frame clones and misses some; the assay was immunoSEQ multiplex PCR. The sample yields 95,000 to 150,000 clones, roughly three fifths seen once. Looked up from germline, CDR1 is MNHEY and CDR2 is SVGAGI. V lost 8 bases to trimming and J lost 8 bases, with 16 bases between them. The CDR3 runs to 14 residues. Sequencing was carried out using PBMCs. This TCR came from a man younger than 35 in good health and CMV-seronegative. The chain carries TRBV6-5 and TRBJ1-6, with a tentative D call TRBD1 (6 bases). CDR3 DNA: TGTGCCAGCCAACAGGGCTCAGTTTATTCACCCCTCCACTTT. It codes for CASQQGSVYSPLHF.